This paragraph reports one TCR beta chain. Its antigen remains unidentified. The sample originates from a study of vaccination effects on CD4 cells after COVID-19. Study-level findings and limits: Marked clonal contraction was seen in infection- and vaccine-induced clones late after vaccination.

TCRdb keeps only in-frame clones here, not all; method: immunoSEQ multiplex PCR. The sample has about 24,000 clones; 60% to 85% are singletons. V lost 8 bases, J lost 4 bases, and 21 bases lay in between. The CDR3 has 17 residues. The germline V gene encodes CDR1 MNHEY and CDR2 SMNVEV (reference sequence). Viral peptide pools were used in the ViraFEST assay to expand antigen-specific CD4+ T cells, and sequencing came afterward. Following culture for nine to ten days, CD4+ T cells were isolated. Nucleocapsid antibodies were negative in the vaccine recipients, who had never had SARS-CoV-2 infection. The sequence came from a human donor who received a COVID-19 vaccine. The genes are TRBV27 and TRBJ1-6; D is uncertain. The specimen was CD4+ T cells from PBMCs cultured with HCoV-OC43 spike peptides, collected before COVID-19 vaccination. Documented subset: HCoV-OC43 spike overlapping peptide pool stimulation. As DNA, the CDR3 is TGTGCCAGCTCGGGGTCGGGGTATGCTCTTTATAATTCACCCCTCCACTTT. Amino acids: CASSGSGYALYNSPLHF.